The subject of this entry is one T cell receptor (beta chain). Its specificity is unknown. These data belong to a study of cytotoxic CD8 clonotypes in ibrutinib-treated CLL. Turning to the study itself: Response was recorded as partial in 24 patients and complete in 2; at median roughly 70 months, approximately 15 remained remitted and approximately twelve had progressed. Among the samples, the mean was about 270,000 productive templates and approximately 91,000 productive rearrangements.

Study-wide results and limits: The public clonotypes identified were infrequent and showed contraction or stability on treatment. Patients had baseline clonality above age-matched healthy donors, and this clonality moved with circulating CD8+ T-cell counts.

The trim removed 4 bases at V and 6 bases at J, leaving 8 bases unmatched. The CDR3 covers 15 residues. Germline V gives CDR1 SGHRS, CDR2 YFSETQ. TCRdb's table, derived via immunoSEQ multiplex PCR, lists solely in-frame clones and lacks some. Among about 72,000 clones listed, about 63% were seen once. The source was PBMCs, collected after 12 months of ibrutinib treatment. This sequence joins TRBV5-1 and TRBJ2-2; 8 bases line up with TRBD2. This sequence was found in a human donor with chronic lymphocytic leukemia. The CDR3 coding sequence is TGCGCCAGCAGCCCGACCAGCGGGGGTCCCGGGGAGCTGTTTTTT. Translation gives CASSPTSGGPGELFF.